The sequence of this TCR beta chain was determined in a study of T cell responses to AZD1222 COVID-19 vaccine. The overall study: Pooled in the analysis were second doses at about 4 or about 12 weeks.

Trimming pared 3 bases from V and 5 bases from J, leaving 12 bases between. Germline CDR1 is KGHDR and CDR2 is SFDVKD. This CDR3 is 14 amino acids long. Whole-study findings and limits: At baseline, seropositivity was found in only a handful of AZD1222 recipients. There were vaccine-associated CD4 TCRs across spike, dominant at 160-218 and 743-854. The donor group comprised mostly white British people and more females; the analysis possibly underestimated clonal diversity.

Turning to this clone: Its target is unknown.

Data came from immunoSEQ multiplex PCR; TCRdb stores just in-frame clones and leaves some out. Altogether over 85,000 clones are present, about 87% being singletons, with the ten largest covering 1.6%. V usage is TRBV24-1 and J usage is TRBJ1-2; weak D call: TRBD1 (5 bases). The material was peripheral blood, obtained on day 0 of AZD1222 vaccination. The sequence came from an adult in good health. The CDR3 reads CATSDPGSRYGYTF. The CDR3 DNA reads TGTGCCACCAGTGATCCAGGGTCAAGATATGGCTACACCTTC.